This paragraph covers one TCR beta chain sequence. Its antigen target is currently unknown. Nothing much larger sits one base from this clone, and base qualities are not available. These data belong to a study of blood T cell repertoires in COVID-19 (dated by TCRdb to 2020 to 2021). Regarding the study in general: Samples from collaborators originated in the United States, Italy and Spain and spanned both the acute and convalescent phases of COVID-19. A freely available public database, intended as a resource for researchers studying the immune response to SARS-CoV-2, is where the repertoires were released. Sample metadata almost always included a de-identified subject ID, COVID-19 status, age in years and sex. The dataset comprised deeply sampled blood TCRbeta repertoires from subjects exposed to, actively infected with, or recovered from COVID-19. HLA class I and class II types, where available, came from metadata supplied by the sample provider rather than from assay-based typing. The prospective study material was composed of cDNA or gDNA derived from T cells, B-cell-depleted T cells, or PBMCs. The samples were drawn from the first 160 participants of the ongoing ImmuneRACE study and from roughly 1,300 subjects provided by 6 global collaborators.

TCRbeta CDR3 regions were amplified from genomic DNA using the immunoSEQ Assay, a bias-controlled multiplex PCR. The paper's data handling went like this. Nucleated cell counts per sample were estimated from amplification of reference gene primers within the assay. Sequence reads were collapsed and filtered to measure the absolute abundance of every unique TCRbeta CDR3 rearrangement. Productive Simpson clonality was computed per sample as the square root of Simpson's diversity index over productive rearrangements. The table was pulled from immuneACCESS by TCRdb, which kept in-frame rearrangements only. Such tables lose some clones; where checked, under half of the loss comes from unresolved V genes, and the rest has no known cause. V and J calls and clone size are copied from that table; D and trimming were computed from the DNA. The table for this sample lists about 150,000 clones; approximately 80% of them were counted only once. About 12% of the sample is in the top ten clones.

A distance of 19 bases separates the germline ends of V and J, which lose 5 bases and 6 bases respectively. As encoded in the germline V gene (reference sequence), CDR1 is SEHNR while CDR2 is FQNEAQ. CDR3 length: 15 amino acids, cysteine to phenylalanine. CDR3 DNA only is kept here, 45 bases in frame from base 1. The research as a whole found: Clinical and demographic metadata were provided uncurated, with the amount varying by source and participant.

In Seattle, one collaborating source enrolled patients while the infection was active and tracked those patients longitudinally over the course of disease. Whole blood was collected in K2EDTA tubes by collaborating institutions according to the institutions' own protocols. For TCRbeta analysis, collaborators shipped samples as frozen whole blood, isolated PBMCs, or DNA extracted from either of those sample types. Sample: peripheral blood. The clonotype was recovered from a woman aged 55-69 years with COVID-19, enrolled during active disease. Recombination joined TRBV7-9 with TRBJ1-2; TRBD1 is possibly the D segment (5 matching bases). This receptor has the CDR3 CASSQMGQGIDGYTF. In nucleotides, the sequence is TGTGCCAGCAGCCAGATGGGGCAGGGTATTGATGGCTACACCTTC.